This T cell receptor beta chain was obtained from a study of T cell changes during pregnancy in multiple sclerosis. V lost 2 bases and J 2 bases, leaving 18 bases between the germline ends. This CDR3 contains 17 residues. Germline-derived CDR1 and CDR2 are SGHTA and FQGNSA. Method: immunoSEQ multiplex PCR; TCRdb's copy keeps in-frame clones and lacks some. Of around 120,000 clones listed, 80% to 95% are singletons. The J gene is TRBJ2-5, the V gene TRBV7-2; D might be TRBD2 (7 bases). Sequencing used peripheral blood, obtained after pregnancy. The receptor was isolated from a female donor with multiple sclerosis, enrolled in a pregnancy study. CDR3: CASSLKLGGGPQETQYF. In DNA form, the CDR3 reads TGTGCCAGCAGCTTAAAGTTAGGGGGGGGGCCTCAAGAGACCCAGTACTTC.